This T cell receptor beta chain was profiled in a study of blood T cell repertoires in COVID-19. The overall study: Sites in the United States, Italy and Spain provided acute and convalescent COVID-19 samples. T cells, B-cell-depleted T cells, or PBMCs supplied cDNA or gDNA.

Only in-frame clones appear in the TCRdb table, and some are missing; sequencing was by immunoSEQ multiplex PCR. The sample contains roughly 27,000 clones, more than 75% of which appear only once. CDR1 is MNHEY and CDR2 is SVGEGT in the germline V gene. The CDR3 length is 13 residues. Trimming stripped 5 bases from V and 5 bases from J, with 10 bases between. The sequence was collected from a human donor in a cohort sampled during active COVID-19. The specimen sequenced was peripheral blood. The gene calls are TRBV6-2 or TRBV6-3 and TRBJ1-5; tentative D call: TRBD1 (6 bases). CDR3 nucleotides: TGTGCCAGCAGTCAAGGGGGAGATCAGCCCCAGCATTTT. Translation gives CASSQGGDQPQHF.